A single sample gave rise to the 9 T cell receptor beta chains below, sequenced in a study of OX40 agonist ivuxolimab in advanced cancers. The assay was immunoSEQ multiplex PCR, and TCRdb's table has in-frame clones only and misses some. The repertoire holds tens of thousands of clones, with about 83% as singletons. Sequenced material: CD4+ or CD8+ T cells sorted from blood, taken in a trial of the OX40 agonist ivuxolimab. These receptors originate from an adult with an advanced solid tumor such as melanoma, head and neck, liver or kidney cancer.

This rearrangement joins TRBV11-3 to TRBJ2-6; 7 bases line up with TRBD1. Germline V gene data show CDR1 as SGHNT and CDR2 as YENEEA. This CDR3 region has 17 residues. J was trimmed by 2 bases and V by 6 bases; bases with no gene match: 10. CDR3 sequence: CASRDLSTGAGANVLTF. CDR3 sequence (DNA): TGTGCCAGCAGGGATCTGAGTACAGGGGCTGGGGCCAACGTCCTGACTTTC.

The chain uses TRBV6-5 and TRBJ2-6; D possibly corresponds to TRBD1 (5 bases). The V gene lost 2 bases and the J gene lost 0 bases, with 5 bases spanning the gap. CDR1 and CDR2 from the germline V gene are MNHEY and SVGAGI. The CDR3 has 15 amino acids. This chain's CDR3 is CASSYQGSGANVLTF. The CDR3 DNA reads as TGTGCCAGCAGTTACCAGGGCTCTGGGGCCAACGTCCTGACTTTC.

The chain links TRBV27 to TRBJ1-5, with D possibly being TRBD1 (6 bases). Deletions cut 3 bases from V and 5 bases from J, with 14 bases between. Germline lookup yields CDR1 MNHEY and CDR2 SMNVEV (reference sequence). CDR3 length: 15 residues. DNA for the CDR3: TGTGCCAGCAGTTTTTTGGGCGGGGGCGATCAGCCCCAGCATTTT. Protein sequence: CASSFLGGGDQPQHF.

A few counts support this clone. The V call is TRBV10-1, the J call TRBJ1-1; D is possibly TRBD1 (5 bases). Germline V gene lookup returns CDR1 WNHNN and CDR2 SYGVQD (reference sequence). The length of the CDR3 is 12 residues. With 3 bases removed from V and 3 bases from J, the gap between germline ends came to 5 bases. The CDR3 nucleotides read TGCGCCAGCAGTGAACAGGACACTGAAGCTTTCTTT. It is translated as CASSEQDTEAFF.

The chain is built from TRBV19 and TRBJ1-1; 7 bases are a match to TRBD1. This CDR3 has 17 residues. The ends lost 4 bases at V and 0 bases at J; junction bases unmatched: 11. Germline V gene sequence: CDR1 LNHDA, CDR2 SQIVND (reference sequence). The CDR3 region has the DNA TGTGCCAGTAGTACCCTAGGACAGGAAAGGGTGAACACTGAAGCTTTCTTT. Translating it yields CASSTLGQERVNTEAFF.

This rearrangement joins TRBV7-9 to TRBJ2-1, with D perhaps TRBD1 (5 bases). Deletions cut 11 bases from V and 8 bases from J, with 10 bases between. The germline V gene encodes CDR1 SEHNR and CDR2 FQNEAQ (reference sequence). This CDR3 contains 10 residues. The CDR3 region is CAGAGDEQFF. CDR3 DNA sequence: TGTGCCGGGGCCGGCGATGAGCAGTTCTTC.

The chain links TRBV28 to TRBJ1-2; D gene unclear. V was trimmed by 5 bases and J by 1 base, leaving 20 bases between them. The CDR3 extends over 17 amino acids. Looked up from germline, CDR1 is MDHEN and CDR2 is SYDVKM. The CDR3 sequence: CASSDPAAVPDNYGYTF. Here the CDR3 DNA reads TGTGCCAGCAGTGACCCCGCAGCAGTGCCAGATAACTATGGCTACACCTTC.

V gene TRBV6-5 combines with J gene TRBJ2-5; D may be TRBD1 (5 bases). From germline, CDR1 is MNHEY and CDR2 SVGAGI. Trimming took off 3 bases at V and 5 bases at J, with 10 bases between the two ends. The CDR3 contains 13 residues. The DNA of the CDR3 is TGTGCCAGCAGTTATGTCAGGGCGGAGACCCAGTACTTC. It encodes CASSYVRAETQYF.

The chain carries TRBV4-1 and TRBJ2-7, with 8 bases fitting TRBD2. Per germline, CDR1 MGHRA and CDR2 YSYEKL. The CDR3 is 15 amino acids. The V segment lost 5 bases and the J segment 0 bases; nucleotides outside the gene matches: 6. Written as DNA, the CDR3 is TGCGCCAGCAGCGAGCGGGGGTTAAGCTCCTACGAGCAGTACTTC. Its protein product is CASSERGLSSYEQYF.